These 29 T cell receptor beta chains originate from one sample sequenced in a study of OX40 agonist ivuxolimab in advanced cancers. The receptor library was made with the immunoSEQ multiplex PCR assay. The immuneACCESS repertoire file appears here via TCRdb, limited to in-frame rearrangements. These files lack a portion of the clones; in checked studies, under half of the deficit traces to unresolved V genes, and the cause of the others is not known. The sample table records approximately 82,000 clones; less than 85% of these occur just once. 0.7% to 0.9% of the sample comes from the top ten. Source: CD4+ or CD8+ T cells sorted from blood, taken in a trial of the OX40 agonist ivuxolimab. Source of these receptors: an adult with an advanced solid tumor such as melanoma, head and neck, liver or kidney cancer.

The chain couples TRBV19 to TRBJ1-1; 7 nucleotides match TRBD1. V lost 5 bases, J lost 4 bases, and 7 bases stayed unmatched. CDR3 size: 14 residues. Germline loops: CDR1 LNHDA, CDR2 SQIVND (reference sequence). CDR3 in DNA: TGTGCCAGTAGTGTGACAGGGCTTGCCACTGAAGCTTTCTTT. As protein: CASSVTGLATEAFF.

The J gene is TRBJ2-6, the V gene TRBV10-1; TRBD1 matches 7 bases. Trimming cost V 6 bases and J 1 base; bases outside gene matches: 12. Germline CDR1 is WNHNN and CDR2 is SYGVQD (reference sequence). CDR3 length: 18 residues. CDR3 sequence reads: CASRYRGLHRSGANVLTF. CDR3 in DNA: TGCGCCAGCAGATACAGGGGCCTTCACAGATCTGGGGCCAACGTCCTGACTTTC.

This clone was recorded a few times. This chain links TRBV6-1 with TRBJ1-4, with D perhaps matching TRBD1 (5 bases). CDR3 size: 12 residues. Between the trimmed V and J ends, which lost 7 bases and 7 bases, there was a span of 10 bases. Germline CDR1 reads MNHNS; CDR2 reads SASEGT. CDR3 region: CASMGGREKLFF. CDR3 DNA: TGTGCCAGCATGGGGGGTCGTGAAAAACTGTTTTTT.

CDR3 region: CASRAPGGIDEQYF. CDR3 DNA sequence: TGTGCCAGCAGAGCCCCAGGGGGCATAGACGAGCAGTACTTC. J is TRBJ2-7 and V is TRBV6-5, with 8 bases aligning to TRBD1. Germline loops: CDR1 MNHEY, CDR2 SVGAGI. This CDR3 is 14 amino acids long. J lost 5 bases, V lost 6 bases, and 9 bases had no gene match.

The V gene is TRBV5-1, the J gene TRBJ2-7; 9 nucleotides agree with TRBD1. V shed 8 bases, J shed 5 bases, and the junction held 17 bases outside the gene matches. The CDR3 has 16 residues. CDR1 and CDR2 from the germline V gene are SGHRS and YFSETQ. The CDR3 loop reads CASWKNPGQGTHEQYF. Written as DNA, the CDR3 is TGCGCCAGTTGGAAGAACCCGGGACAGGGAACCCACGAGCAGTACTTC. Looking up the rest from reference TRBV5-1 and TRBJ2-7 gives the full variable domain: KAGVTQTPRYLIKTRGQQVTLSCSPISGHRSVSWYQQTPGQGLQFLFEYFSETQRNKGNFPGRFSGRQFSNSRSEMNVSTLELGDSALYLCASWKNPGQGTHEQYFGPGTRLTVT.

This sequence joins TRBV5-6 and TRBJ2-7, with TRBD1 matching over 11 bases. This CDR3 spans 16 amino acids. The germline CDR1 and CDR2 sequences are SGHDT and YYEEEE. J was trimmed by 4 bases and V by 4 bases; bases with no gene match: 10. The CDR3 nucleotides are TGTGCCAGCAGCCCTACCCGGACAGGGGGCGGTTACGAGCAGTACTTC. This translates into CASSPTRTGGGYEQYF.

The V call is TRBV6-6, the J call TRBJ1-2; 8 bases are shared with TRBD1. With V trimmed by 5 bases and J by 8 bases, 13 bases remained unmatched. The V gene's germline CDR1 is MNHNY and CDR2 SVGAGI (reference sequence). The length of the CDR3 is 15 residues. The CDR3 DNA follows: TGTGCCAGCAGTAGACAAAAGGGACAGGTGGACGGCTACACCTTC. Protein sequence: CASSRQKGQVDGYTF.

This clone showed up just a few times. The CDR3 region is CAWSLAGTPEAFF. CDR3 nucleotide sequence: TGTGCCTGGAGCTTGGCAGGGACGCCTGAAGCTTTCTTT. The chain recombines TRBV30 with TRBJ1-1, with D possibly being TRBD1 (5 bases). The length of the CDR3 is 13 residues. Per the germline V gene, CDR1 is GTSNPN and CDR2 is SVGIG (reference sequence). The V end was cut by 3 bases, the J end by 6 bases, with 14 bases between.

The chain carries TRBV7-6 and TRBJ1-3; tentative D call: TRBD1 (6 bases). Per germline, CDR1 SGHVS and CDR2 FNYEAQ. The CDR3 contains 17 residues. Trimming shortened V by 1 base and J by 4 bases, and 17 bases separated the two germline ends. The DNA of the CDR3 is TGTGCCAGCAGCTTAGGGTCAGCAGGGGATCTGGGAAACACCATATATTTT. It yields the protein CASSLGSAGDLGNTIYF.

The J gene is TRBJ1-5, the V gene TRBV7-2; 9 nucleotides match TRBD1. This CDR3 is built from 14 residues. Germline V gene data show CDR1 as SGHTA and CDR2 as FQGNSA. The junction had 5 bases not matched to a gene; V was cut back by 4 bases and J by 7 bases. CDR3 in DNA: TGTGCCAGCAGCTCGGGACAGGGCATCCAGCCCCAGCATTTT. Protein product: CASSSGQGIQPQHF.

This clone was recorded only once. V and J are TRBV7-3 and TRBJ2-2; a possible D gene is TRBD1 (5 bases). Germline V gene sequence: CDR1 SGHTA, CDR2 FQGTGA. Trimming cost V 3 bases and J 0 bases, with 8 bases left between them. CDR3 length: 15 residues. The CDR3 protein is CASSLQGSNTGELFF. Written as DNA, the CDR3 is TGTGCCAGCAGCTTGCAGGGATCGAACACCGGGGAGCTGTTTTTT.

The V and J genes are TRBV18 and TRBJ2-7; D gene uncertain. Per the germline V gene, CDR1 is KGHSH and CDR2 is LQKENI. This CDR3 has 13 residues. Trimming shortened V by 2 bases and J by 1 base, and 6 bases separated the two germline ends. CDR3 DNA: TGTGCCAGCTCACCATACAGATCCTACGAGCAGTACTTC. Translated, it gives CASSPYRSYEQYF.

This sequence joins TRBV5-1 and TRBJ2-1; 11 positions agree with TRBD2. The CDR3 consists of 16 residues. The germline V gene has CDR1 SGHRS and CDR2 YFSETQ. After removal of 0 bases from V and 6 bases from J, the junction contained 5 bases not matched to a gene. The CDR3 bases are TGCGCCAGCAGCTTGGTTCCGACTAGCGGGGTCAATGAGCAGTTCTTC. This encodes CASSLVPTSGVNEQFF.

The chain links TRBV30 to TRBJ2-3; 8 positions agree with TRBD1. CDR1 GTSNPN and CDR2 SVGIG come from the germline V gene (reference sequence). V gave up 4 bases and J gave up 4 bases; unmatched junction bases: 4. The length of the CDR3 is 13 residues. The CDR3 nucleotides are TGTGCCTGGAACCCAGGGGGCGCAGATACGCAGTATTTT. This translates into CAWNPGGADTQYF. Variable domain in full (rest from reference TRBV30 and TRBJ2-3): SQTIHQWPATLVQPVGSPLSLECTVEGTSNPNLYWYRQAAGRGLQLLFYSVGIGQISSEVPQNLSASRPQDRQFILSSKKLLLSDSGFYLCAWNPGGADTQYFGPGTRLTVL.

V usage is TRBV9 and J usage is TRBJ1-2, with 10 nucleotides matching TRBD1. Trimming cost V 2 bases and J 5 bases; bases outside gene matches: 9. Germline CDR1 and CDR2: SGDLS and YYNGEE. The CDR3 has 16 residues. The CDR3 loop reads CASSVAVPGQGYGYTF. The CDR3 nucleotides are TGTGCCAGCAGCGTGGCTGTACCGGGACAGGGGTATGGCTACACCTTC.

The rearrangement links TRBV9 to TRBJ1-1, with D perhaps matching TRBD1 (6 bases). Germline assignment: CDR1 SGDLS and CDR2 YYNGEE. Trimming pared 4 bases from V and 1 base from J, leaving 14 bases between. The CDR3 covers 15 residues. This CDR3 reads CASSKGQISNTEAFF. The CDR3 nucleotides are TGTGCCAGCAGCAAAGGACAGATCTCGAACACTGAAGCTTTCTTT. Full variable domain (outside the CDR3, taken from reference TRBV9 and TRBJ1-1): DSGVTQTPKHLITATGQRVTLRCSPRSGDLSVYWYQQSLDQGLQFLIQYYNGEERAKGNILERFSAQQFPDLHSELNLSSLELGDSALYFCASSKGQISNTEAFFGQGTRLTVV.

The CDR3 sequence: CASSWGTANYGYTF. The DNA of the CDR3 is TGCGCCAGCAGCTGGGGGACGGCAAACTATGGCTACACCTTC. The V gene is TRBV5-1, the J gene TRBJ1-2; D may be TRBD1 (5 bases). Trimming shortened V by 3 bases and J by 2 bases, and 11 bases separated the two germline ends. Looked up from germline, CDR1 is SGHRS and CDR2 is YFSETQ. CDR3 length: 14 residues.

This chain links TRBV5-1 with TRBJ2-1, with D perhaps matching TRBD1 (5 bases). Deletions cut 4 bases from V and 5 bases from J, with 13 bases between. This CDR3 spans 14 amino acids. Looked up from germline, CDR1 is SGHRS and CDR2 is YFSETQ. This chain's CDR3 is CASSLQGRDNEQFF. The CDR3 DNA follows: TGCGCCAGCAGCCTCCAGGGCCGGGACAATGAGCAGTTCTTC. The full variable domain, its missing parts supplied by reference TRBV5-1 and TRBJ2-1, is KAGVTQTPRYLIKTRGQQVTLSCSPISGHRSVSWYQQTPGQGLQFLFEYFSETQRNKGNFPGRFSGRQFSNSRSEMNVSTLELGDSALYLCASSLQGRDNEQFFGPGTRLTVL.

The J gene is TRBJ1-2, the V gene TRBV5-6; the D gene is possibly TRBD1 (5 bases). The V and J ends lost 6 bases and 6 bases respectively, with 15 bases between them. The CDR3 is made up of 13 amino acids. Per the germline V gene, CDR1 is SGHDT and CDR2 is YYEEEE. In DNA form, the CDR3 reads TGTGCCAGCATCGCTCAGCTAGGGGATGGCTACACCTTC. As protein: CASIAQLGDGYTF.

This clone was seen a handful of times. The rearrangement links TRBV30 to TRBJ1-5, with 8 bases aligning to TRBD1. This CDR3 region has 14 residues. The germline gives CDR1 GTSNPN, CDR2 SVGIG (reference sequence). With V trimmed by 2 bases and J by 7 bases, 7 bases remained unmatched. CDR3 region: CAWSRTGLDQPQHF. For the CDR3, the DNA is TGTGCCTGGAGTCGGACAGGGTTAGACCAGCCCCAGCATTTT.

This clone is a singleton in its sample. The chain links TRBV6-5 to TRBJ1-5, with TRBD1 as a possible D gene (5 bases). The germline V and J ends were trimmed by 2 bases and 7 bases, with 12 bases remaining between them. Germline CDR1 is MNHEY and CDR2 is SVGAGI. CDR3 length: 14 residues. The CDR3 DNA is TGTGCCAGCAGTTACGGGGGAGGTGGACAGCCCCAGCATTTT. Its protein product is CASSYGGGGQPQHF.

V is TRBV4-1 and J is TRBJ2-5, with D tentatively TRBD1 or TRBD2 (5 bases each). The DNA end is a closer match to TRBJ2-7, so the J assignment may be wrong. CDR1 and CDR2 (germline): MGHRA, YSYEKL. This CDR3 has 16 residues. The CDR3 spells CASSQDPGRVPYEQYF. CDR3 DNA: TGCGCCAGCAGCCAAGATCCGGGACGGGTCCCCTACGAGCAGTACTTC.

The gene calls are TRBV4-1 and TRBJ1-3; TRBD1 aligns across 8 bases. V shed 3 bases and J 2 bases; nucleotides not matched to a gene: 9. The CDR3 extends over 17 amino acids. Germline assignment: CDR1 MGHRA and CDR2 YSYEKL. CDR3 nucleotide sequence: TGCGCCAGCAGCCAGACAGGGGTCCGCGGCCCTGGAAACACCATATATTTT. Residues: CASSQTGVRGPGNTIYF.

The DNA of the CDR3 is TGTGCCTGGAGGTGGGGCAGGGGGAACTATGGCTACACCTTC. This codes for CAWRWGRGNYGYTF. The chain carries TRBV30 and TRBJ1-2; 7 nucleotides agree with TRBD1. In germline, CDR1 is GTSNPN, CDR2 SVGIG (reference sequence). This CDR3 is built from 14 residues. After removal of 3 bases from V and 2 bases from J, the junction contained 6 bases not matched to a gene.

The chain carries TRBV5-4 and TRBJ2-7, with 9 bases identical to TRBD1. Trimming cost V 5 bases and J 2 bases; bases outside gene matches: 5. Germline lookup yields CDR1 SGHNT and CDR2 YYREEE (reference sequence). The CDR3 extends over 14 amino acids. CDR3 residues: CASSSGTGTYEQYF. The CDR3 bases are TGTGCCAGCAGTTCCGGGACAGGGACCTACGAGCAGTACTTC.

The J gene is TRBJ1-2, the V gene TRBV19; D is unresolved. CDR3 size: 15 residues. The germline V and J ends were trimmed by 5 bases and 0 bases, with 13 bases remaining between them. Germline V gives CDR1 LNHDA, CDR2 SQIVND (reference sequence). The CDR3 region is CASSPSGGANYGYTF. The CDR3 DNA reads TGTGCCAGTAGTCCCTCGGGCGGAGCTAACTATGGCTACACCTTC.

The J gene is TRBJ2-7, the V gene TRBV2, with D perhaps given as TRBD1 or TRBD2 (6 bases each). The germline gives CDR1 SNHLY, CDR2 FYNNEI. This CDR3 region has 14 residues. V shed 10 bases and J shed 1 base, with 17 bases lying between them. The CDR3 coding sequence is TGTGCCACACGGGGGCAGGGGCCGTCCTACGAGCAGTACTTC. Translated: CATRGQGPSYEQYF.

V gene TRBV30 combines with J gene TRBJ1-3, with D perhaps matching TRBD1 (6 bases). Germline V gene data show CDR1 as GTSNPN and CDR2 as SVGIG (reference sequence). Trimming left V 4 bases short and J 5 bases short, with 12 bases between. This CDR3 has 13 residues. This CDR3 reads CAWMLTGRNTIYF. CDR3 DNA: TGTGCCTGGATGTTGACAGGAAGAAACACCATATATTTT.

CDR3 amino acids: CASTSSGGPREKLFF. For the CDR3, the DNA is TGTGCCAGCACCTCCAGCGGGGGTCCGCGGGAAAAACTGTTTTTT. The V gene is TRBV5-6, the J gene TRBJ1-4, with D perhaps TRBD1 (5 bases). Germline V gene sequence: CDR1 SGHDT, CDR2 YYEEEE. This CDR3 has 15 amino acids. Trimming stripped 6 bases from V and 8 bases from J, with 20 bases between.